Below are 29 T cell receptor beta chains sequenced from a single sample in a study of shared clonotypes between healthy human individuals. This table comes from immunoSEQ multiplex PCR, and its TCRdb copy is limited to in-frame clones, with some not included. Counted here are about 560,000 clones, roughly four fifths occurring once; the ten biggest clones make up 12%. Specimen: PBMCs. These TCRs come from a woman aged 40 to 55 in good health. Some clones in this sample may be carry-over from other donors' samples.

Here the CDR3 reads CASSDTPGQGAASGHNEQFF. CDR3 coding DNA: TGTGCCAGCAGCGACACCCCGGGACAGGGGGCGGCTAGCGGGCACAATGAGCAGTTCTTC. J is TRBJ2-1 and V is TRBV9, with 12 positions matching TRBD1. CDR3 length: 20 residues. V gave up 3 bases and J gave up 5 bases; unmatched junction bases: 18. The germline gives CDR1 SGDLS, CDR2 YYNGEE.

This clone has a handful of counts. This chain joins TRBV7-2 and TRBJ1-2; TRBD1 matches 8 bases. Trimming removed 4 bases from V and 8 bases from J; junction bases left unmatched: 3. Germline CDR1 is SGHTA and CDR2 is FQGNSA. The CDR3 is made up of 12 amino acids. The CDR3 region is CASSSTGVGYTF. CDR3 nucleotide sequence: TGTGCCAGCAGCTCGACAGGGGTAGGCTACACCTTC.

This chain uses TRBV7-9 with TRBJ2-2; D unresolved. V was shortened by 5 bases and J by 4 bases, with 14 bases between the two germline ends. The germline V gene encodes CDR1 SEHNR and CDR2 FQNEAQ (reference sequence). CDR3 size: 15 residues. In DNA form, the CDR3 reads TGTGCCAGCAGCCGTCCCTCAGTAAGCACCGGGGAGCTGTTTTTT. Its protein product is CASSRPSVSTGELFF.

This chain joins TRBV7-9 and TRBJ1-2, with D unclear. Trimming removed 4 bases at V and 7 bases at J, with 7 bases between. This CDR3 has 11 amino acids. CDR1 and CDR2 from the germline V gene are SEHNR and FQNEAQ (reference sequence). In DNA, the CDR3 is TGTGCCAGCAGCTCGGGAGGTGGCTACACCTTC. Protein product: CASSSGGGYTF.

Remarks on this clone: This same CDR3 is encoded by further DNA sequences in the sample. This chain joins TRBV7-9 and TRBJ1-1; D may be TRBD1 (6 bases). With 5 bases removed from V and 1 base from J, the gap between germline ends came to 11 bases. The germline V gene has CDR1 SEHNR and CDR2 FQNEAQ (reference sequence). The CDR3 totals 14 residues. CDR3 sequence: CASSLRGRNTEAFF. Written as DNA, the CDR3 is TGTGCCAGCAGCCTCAGGGGCCGGAACACTGAAGCTTTCTTT.

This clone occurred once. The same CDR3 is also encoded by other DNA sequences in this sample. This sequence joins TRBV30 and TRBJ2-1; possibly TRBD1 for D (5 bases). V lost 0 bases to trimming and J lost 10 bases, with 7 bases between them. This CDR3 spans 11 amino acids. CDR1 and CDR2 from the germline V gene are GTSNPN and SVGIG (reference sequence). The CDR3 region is CAWSVRGEQFF. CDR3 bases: TGTGCCTGGAGTGTAAGGGGAGAGCAGTTCTTC.

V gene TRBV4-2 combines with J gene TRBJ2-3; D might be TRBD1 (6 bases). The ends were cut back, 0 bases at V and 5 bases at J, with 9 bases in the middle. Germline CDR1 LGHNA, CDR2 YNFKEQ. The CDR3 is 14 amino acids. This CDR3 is CASSQEQGRDTQYF. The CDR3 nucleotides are TGTGCCAGCAGCCAAGAACAGGGACGAGATACGCAGTATTTT.

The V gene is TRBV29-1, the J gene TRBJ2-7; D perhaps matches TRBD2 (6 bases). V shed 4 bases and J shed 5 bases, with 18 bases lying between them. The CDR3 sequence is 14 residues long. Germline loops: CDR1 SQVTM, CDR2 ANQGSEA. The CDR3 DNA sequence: TGCAGCGTTGTTGGAGCGGGCCTCCCTAACGAGCAGTACTTC. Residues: CSVVGAGLPNEQYF.

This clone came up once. CDR3: CASSPTGTQGTQYF. The CDR3, as DNA: TGTGCCAGCAGCCCGACCGGGACACAGGGGACCCAGTACTTC. The genes are TRBV7-2 and TRBJ2-5; possibly TRBD1 for D (6 bases). The CDR3 is 14 amino acids. CDR1 is SGHTA, CDR2 FQGNSA, per germline. V was trimmed by 5 bases and J by 7 bases, leaving 17 bases between them.

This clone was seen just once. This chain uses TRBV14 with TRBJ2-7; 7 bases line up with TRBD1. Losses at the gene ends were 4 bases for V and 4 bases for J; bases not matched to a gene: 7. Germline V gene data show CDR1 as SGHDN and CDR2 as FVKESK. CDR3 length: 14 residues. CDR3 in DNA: TGTGCCAGCAGCCCCGGGACAGCCGTTTACGAGCAGTACTTC. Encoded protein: CASSPGTAVYEQYF.

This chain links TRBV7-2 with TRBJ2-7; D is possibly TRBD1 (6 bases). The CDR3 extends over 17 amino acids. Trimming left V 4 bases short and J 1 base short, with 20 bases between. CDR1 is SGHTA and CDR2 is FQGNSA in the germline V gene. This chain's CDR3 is CASSSWGMGAKSYEQYF. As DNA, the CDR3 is TGTGCCAGCAGCTCTTGGGGGATGGGGGCTAAGTCCTACGAGCAGTACTTC.

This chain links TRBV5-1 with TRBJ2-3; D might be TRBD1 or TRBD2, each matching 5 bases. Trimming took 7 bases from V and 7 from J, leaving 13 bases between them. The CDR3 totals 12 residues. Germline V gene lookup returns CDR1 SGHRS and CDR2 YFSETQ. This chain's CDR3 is CASWDLQNTQYF. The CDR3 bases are TGCGCCAGCTGGGACCTACAAAATACGCAGTATTTT.

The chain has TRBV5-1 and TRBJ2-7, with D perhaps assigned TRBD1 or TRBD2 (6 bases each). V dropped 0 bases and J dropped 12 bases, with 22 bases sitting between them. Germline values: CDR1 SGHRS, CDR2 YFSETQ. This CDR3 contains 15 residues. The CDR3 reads CASSLVGAGQPQWYF. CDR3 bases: TGCGCCAGCAGCTTGGTGGGCGCGGGACAACCCCAGTGGTACTTC. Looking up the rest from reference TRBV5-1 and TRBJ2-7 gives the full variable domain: KAGVTQTPRYLIKTRGQQVTLSCSPISGHRSVSWYQQTPGQGLQFLFEYFSETQRNKGNFPGRFSGRQFSNSRSEMNVSTLELGDSALYLCASSLVGAGQPQWYFGPGTRLTVT.

As DNA, the CDR3 is TGTGCCAGCAGTTTATTGGGGGCCGATACGCAGTATTTT. It yields the protein CASSLLGADTQYF. The rearrangement uses TRBV27 and TRBJ2-3, with D perhaps TRBD1 (6 bases). Per germline, CDR1 MNHEY and CDR2 SMNVEV (reference sequence). Trimming cost V 1 base and J 6 bases, with 8 bases left between them. The CDR3 spans 13 residues.

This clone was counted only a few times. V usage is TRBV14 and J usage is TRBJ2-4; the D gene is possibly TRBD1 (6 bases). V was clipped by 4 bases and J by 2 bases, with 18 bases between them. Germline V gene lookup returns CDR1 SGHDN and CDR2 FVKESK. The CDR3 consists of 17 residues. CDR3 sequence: CASSPRRTGLTKNIQYF. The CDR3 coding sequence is TGTGCCAGCAGCCCGCGTCGAACAGGGTTGACCAAAAACATTCAGTACTTC.

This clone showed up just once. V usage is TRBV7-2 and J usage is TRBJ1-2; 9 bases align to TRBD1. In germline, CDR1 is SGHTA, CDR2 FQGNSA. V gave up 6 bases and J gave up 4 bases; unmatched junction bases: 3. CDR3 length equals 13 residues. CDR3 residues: CASRSTGGYGYTF. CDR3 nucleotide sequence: TGTGCCAGCAGATCGACAGGGGGCTATGGCTACACCTTC. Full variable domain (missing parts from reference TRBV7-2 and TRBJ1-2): GAGVSQSPSNKVTEKGKDVELRCDPISGHTALYWYRQSLGQGLEFLIYFQGNSAPDKSGLPSDRFSAERTGGSVSTLTIQRTQQEDSAVYLCASRSTGGYGYTFGSGTRLTVV.

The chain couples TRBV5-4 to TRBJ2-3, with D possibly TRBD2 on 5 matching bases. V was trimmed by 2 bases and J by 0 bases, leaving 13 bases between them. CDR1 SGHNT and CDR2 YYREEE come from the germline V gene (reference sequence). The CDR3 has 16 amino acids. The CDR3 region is CASSLRYRLSTDTQYF. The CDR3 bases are TGTGCCAGCAGCTTAAGGTACCGACTAAGCACAGATACGCAGTATTTT.

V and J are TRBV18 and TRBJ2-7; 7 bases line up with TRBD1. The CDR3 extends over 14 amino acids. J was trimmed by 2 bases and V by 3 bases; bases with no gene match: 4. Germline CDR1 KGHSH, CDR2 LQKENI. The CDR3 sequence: CASSPAGQAYEQYF. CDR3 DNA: TGTGCCAGCTCACCGGCCGGACAGGCCTACGAGCAGTACTTC.

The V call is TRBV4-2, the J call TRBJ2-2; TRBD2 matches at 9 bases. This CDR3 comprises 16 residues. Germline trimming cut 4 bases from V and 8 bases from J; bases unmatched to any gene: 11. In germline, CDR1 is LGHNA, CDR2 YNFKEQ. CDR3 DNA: TGTGCCAGCAGCCCTCGGGCGGGAGGGGAAAGGGGGGAGCTGTTTTTT. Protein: CASSPRAGGERGELFF.

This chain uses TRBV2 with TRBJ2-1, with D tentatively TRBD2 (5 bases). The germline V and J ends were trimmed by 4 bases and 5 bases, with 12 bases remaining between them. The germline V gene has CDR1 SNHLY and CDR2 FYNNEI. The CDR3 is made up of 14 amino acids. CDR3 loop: CASSVGLANNEQFF. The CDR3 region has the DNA TGTGCCAGCAGTGTTGGGCTAGCCAACAATGAGCAGTTCTTC.

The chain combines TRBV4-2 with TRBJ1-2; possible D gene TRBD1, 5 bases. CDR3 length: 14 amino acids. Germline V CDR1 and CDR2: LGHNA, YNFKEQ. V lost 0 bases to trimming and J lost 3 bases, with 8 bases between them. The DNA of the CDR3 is TGTGCCAGCAGCCAAGAGGGGGTTGACTATGGCTACACCTTC. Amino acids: CASSQEGVDYGYTF.

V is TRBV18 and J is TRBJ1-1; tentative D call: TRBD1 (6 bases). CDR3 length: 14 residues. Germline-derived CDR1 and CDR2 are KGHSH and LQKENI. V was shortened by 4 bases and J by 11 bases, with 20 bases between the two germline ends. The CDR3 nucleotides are TGTGCCAGCTCACTTTCGGACAGACCCATTTTGGCTTTCTTT. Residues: CASSLSDRPILAFF.

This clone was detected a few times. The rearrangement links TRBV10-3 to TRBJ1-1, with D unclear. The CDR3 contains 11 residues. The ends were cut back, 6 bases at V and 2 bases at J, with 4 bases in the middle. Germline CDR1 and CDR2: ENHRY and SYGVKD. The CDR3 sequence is CAISSNTEAFF. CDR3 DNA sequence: TGTGCCATCAGCTCAAACACTGAAGCTTTCTTT.

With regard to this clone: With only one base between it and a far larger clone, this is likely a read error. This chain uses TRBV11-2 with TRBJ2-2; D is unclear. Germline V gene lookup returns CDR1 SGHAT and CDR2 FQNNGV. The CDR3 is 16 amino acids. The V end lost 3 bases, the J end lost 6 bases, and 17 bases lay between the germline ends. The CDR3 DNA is TGTGCCAGCAGCTTCACACCAACAGAGTCGGCCGGGGAGCTGTTTTTT. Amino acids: CASSFTPTESAGELFF.

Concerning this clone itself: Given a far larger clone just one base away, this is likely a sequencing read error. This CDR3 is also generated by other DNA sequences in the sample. The DNA of the CDR3 is TGTGCCAGCAGTTCGGGACAGGGGTTTTACACTGAGGCTTTCTTT. It yields the protein CASSSGQGFYTEAFF. The chain couples TRBV6-5 to TRBJ1-1; TRBD1 matches 10 bases. The CDR3 loop spans 15 amino acids. CDR1 MNHEY and CDR2 SVGAGI come from the germline V gene.

The CDR3 region has the DNA TGCGCCAGCAGCTTGAACCTTCAGACCGGGGAGCTGTTTTTT. As protein: CASSLNLQTGELFF. The genes are TRBV5-1 and TRBJ2-2; no clear D gene. Germline assignment: CDR1 SGHRS and CDR2 YFSETQ. The CDR3 length is 14 residues. Trimming took off 1 base at V and 5 bases at J, with 9 bases between the two ends.

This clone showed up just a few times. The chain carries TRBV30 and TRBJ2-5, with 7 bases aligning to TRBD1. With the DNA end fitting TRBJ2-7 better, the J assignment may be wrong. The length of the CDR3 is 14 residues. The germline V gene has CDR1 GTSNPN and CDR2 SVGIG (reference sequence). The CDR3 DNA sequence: TGTGCCTCAACCCCCGGGACAGATTCCTACGAGCAGTACTTC. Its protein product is CASTPGTDSYEQYF.

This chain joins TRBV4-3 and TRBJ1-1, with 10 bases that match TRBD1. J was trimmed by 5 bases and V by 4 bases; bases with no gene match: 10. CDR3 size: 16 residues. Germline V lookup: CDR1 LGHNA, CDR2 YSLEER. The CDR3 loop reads CASSRSRDRGFTEAFF. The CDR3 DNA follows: TGCGCCAGCAGCCGCTCCCGGGACAGGGGCTTTACTGAAGCTTTCTTT.

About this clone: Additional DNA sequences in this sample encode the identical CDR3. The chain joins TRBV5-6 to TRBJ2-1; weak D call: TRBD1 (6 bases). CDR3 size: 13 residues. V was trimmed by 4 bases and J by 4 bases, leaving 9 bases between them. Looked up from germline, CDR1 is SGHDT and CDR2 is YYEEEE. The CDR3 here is CASSPDSYNEQFF. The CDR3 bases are TGTGCCAGCAGCCCGGACAGTTACAATGAGCAGTTCTTC. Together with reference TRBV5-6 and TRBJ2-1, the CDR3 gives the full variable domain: DAGVTQSPTHLIKTRGQQVTLRCSPKSGHDTVSWYQQALGQGPQFIFQYYEEEERQRGNFPDRFSGHQFPNYSSELNVNALLLGDSALYLCASSPDSYNEQFFGPGTRLTVL.